This T cell receptor (beta chain) was found in a study of persistence of HIV-infected CD4 T cells. In the study overall: The sample holds CD4+ T cells responsive to CMV or HIV-1 Gag. Findings of the study overall: TCR oligoclonality correlated with proviral oligoclonality in the same sorted populations.

The immunoSEQ assay was version 4, run in survey mode. Method: immunoSEQ multiplex PCR; TCRdb's copy keeps in-frame clones and lacks some. Of 25,000 to 30,000 clones detected, approximately 78% appear once; the ten largest clones hold roughly 4.8%. About this clone itself: Its antigen is as yet unknown.

Germline V lookup: CDR1 MNHEY, CDR2 SVGAGI. The V and J ends lost 7 bases and 0 bases respectively, with 12 bases between them. The CDR3 totals 14 residues. Lysates of CMV-infected fibroblasts at approximately 9.4 ug/mL stimulated these cells. CD40L/CD69 double-negative CD45RO-high memory CD4+ T cells were collected. The source is an adult man with HIV who was CMV-seropositive. The sample in question was CD4+ T cells sorted from PBMCs after roughly 18-hour stimulation, obtained from a patient who received antiretroviral therapy. The V and J genes are TRBV6-5 and TRBJ1-2; D not certain. The CDR3 DNA reads as TGTGCCAGCAAATCAGGCTCAGCTAACTATGGCTACACCTTC. This translates into CASKSGSANYGYTF.